One and the same sample provided the 29 T cell receptor beta chains below, sequenced in a study of cytomegalovirus exposure and HLA in healthy donors. The primer mix had 60 Vbeta and 13 Jbeta primers. Method: immunoSEQ multiplex PCR; TCRdb's copy keeps in-frame clones and lacks some. In the table there are roughly 200,000 clones, roughly four fifths of which are singletons. The material sequenced was PBMCs. These receptors all come from a man aged 25 to 40 in good health and CMV-seronegative.

The rearrangement links TRBV28 to TRBJ1-1; 7 bases match TRBD1. The CDR3 sequence is 12 residues long. Per germline, CDR1 MDHEN and CDR2 SYDVKM. V lost 7 bases, J lost 6 bases, and 5 bases stayed unmatched. This CDR3 is CASKGAWSEAFF. The CDR3 DNA reads TGTGCCAGCAAGGGGGCATGGTCTGAAGCTTTCTTT.

This chain joins TRBV7-3 and TRBJ2-2; 8 bases are shared with TRBD1. The ends lost 7 bases at V and 12 bases at J; junction bases unmatched: 10. The length of the CDR3 is 13 residues. Germline V lookup: CDR1 SGHTA, CDR2 FQGTGA. The CDR3 coding sequence is TGTGCCAGCACTCCCAGGACAGGGACCCAGCTGTTTTTT. Its protein is CASTPRTGTQLFF.

This chain connects TRBV7-6 to TRBJ1-1; 11 bases are shared with TRBD1. The CDR3 contains 13 residues. Germline CDR1 is SGHVS and CDR2 is FNYEAQ. V shed 6 bases, J shed 13 bases, and the junction held 10 bases outside the gene matches. The CDR3, as DNA: TGTGCCAGCAGTTCCGGGACAGGGGGTGGTGTTTTCTTT. Translation: CASSSGTGGGVFF.

This clone has more than one count but fewer than ten. The rearrangement uses TRBV7-9 and TRBJ2-2; TRBD1 matches 9 bases. V lost 8 bases to trimming and J lost 2 bases; unmatched junction nucleotides: 6. Germline values: CDR1 SEHNR, CDR2 FQNEAQ (reference sequence). There are 15 residues in the CDR3. The CDR3 here is CASGGQGPNTGELFF. DNA of the CDR3: TGTGCCAGCGGCGGACAGGGGCCAAACACCGGGGAGCTGTTTTTT.

V is TRBV5-1 and J is TRBJ2-7; weak D call: TRBD1 (5 bases). V was pared by 2 bases and J by 2 bases, with 8 bases between. Germline CDR1 is SGHRS and CDR2 is YFSETQ. CDR3 length: 13 amino acids. CDR3 amino acids: CASSLHRTYEQYF. The DNA of the CDR3 is TGCGCCAGCAGCTTACACAGGACCTACGAGCAGTACTTC.

This clone is a singleton in its sample. The genes are TRBV7-2 and TRBJ2-1; 9 bases align to TRBD2. CDR1 is SGHTA, CDR2 FQGNSA, per germline. With V trimmed by 5 bases and J by 0 bases, 5 bases remained unmatched. This CDR3 is 16 amino acids long. The chain's CDR3 is CASSQAGGYSYNEQFF. The CDR3, as DNA: TGTGCCAGCAGCCAAGCGGGAGGCTACTCCTACAATGAGCAGTTCTTC.

The chain recombines TRBV27 with TRBJ2-5, with a weak D call TRBD2 (6 bases). Deletions cut 7 bases from V and 1 base from J, with 13 bases between. CDR1 is MNHEY, CDR2 SMNVEV, per germline (reference sequence). The CDR3 length is 14 residues. The DNA for the CDR3 is TGTGCCAGCAAGGTTAGCGGCCCCCAAGAGACCCAGTACTTC. Translation gives CASKVSGPQETQYF.

This clone was observed a handful of times. The V call is TRBV18, the J call TRBJ1-5, with no clear D. Trimming left V 3 bases short and J 8 bases short, with 11 bases between. The CDR3 runs 13 residues. Germline V CDR1 and CDR2: KGHSH, LQKENI. The CDR3 nucleotides are TGTGCCAGCTCACCCGGAGATCAGAAGCCCCAGCATTTT. Protein sequence: CASSPGDQKPQHF.

J is TRBJ1-4 and V is TRBV28; D possibly corresponds to TRBD1 (6 bases). Germline assignment: CDR1 MDHEN and CDR2 SYDVKM. This CDR3 contains 17 residues. V was shortened by 5 bases and J by 0 bases, with 16 bases between the two germline ends. The CDR3 DNA reads as TGTGCCAGCAGTCCGGGACACCGAAACCCAACTAATGAAAAACTGTTTTTT. Amino acids: CASSPGHRNPTNEKLFF.

The chain links TRBV30 to TRBJ2-1, with D possibly TRBD1 on 6 matching bases. In germline, CDR1 is GTSNPN, CDR2 SVGIG (reference sequence). The ends were cut back, 3 bases at V and 6 bases at J, with 24 bases in the middle. This CDR3 contains 17 residues. The CDR3 coding sequence is TGTGCCTGGAGGGTAAGGGCAGGGGTCCCTGGAAGCAATGAGCAGTTCTTC. Protein sequence: CAWRVRAGVPGSNEQFF.

The V call is TRBV4-2, the J call TRBJ2-2; 7 nucleotides align to TRBD2. Germline-derived CDR1 and CDR2 are LGHNA and YNFKEQ. The CDR3 length is 19 residues. Trimming took 0 bases from V and 2 from J; bases not matched to a gene: 12. The CDR3 protein is CASSQDRLAANRNTGELFF. In DNA, the CDR3 is TGTGCCAGCAGCCAAGATAGGCTAGCGGCAAACCGTAACACCGGGGAGCTGTTTTTT.

This clone is a singleton in its sample. The chain recombines TRBV15 with TRBJ2-3; 12 bases map to TRBD2. Germline V lookup: CDR1 LNHNV, CDR2 YYDKDF (reference sequence). Trimming cost V 1 base and J 5 bases; bases outside gene matches: 7. CDR3 length equals 17 residues. DNA of the CDR3: TGTGCCACCAGCAGAGGGCTAGCGGGAGGGGTAGAAGATACGCAGTATTTT. It translates to CATSRGLAGGVEDTQYF.

This chain joins TRBV9 and TRBJ2-1, with D perhaps matching TRBD2 (6 bases). Per the germline V gene, CDR1 is SGDLS and CDR2 is YYNGEE. This CDR3 has 15 amino acids. Trimming shortened V by 4 bases and J by 1 base, and 12 bases separated the two germline ends. In DNA form, the CDR3 reads TGTGCCAGCAGCCCCGGGGGAGAATCCTACAATGAGCAGTTCTTC. This codes for CASSPGGESYNEQFF. The full variable domain, completed using reference TRBV9 and TRBJ2-1, is DSGVTQTPKHLITATGQRVTLRCSPRSGDLSVYWYQQSLDQGLQFLIQYYNGEERAKGNILERFSAQQFPDLHSELNLSSLELGDSALYFCASSPGGESYNEQFFGPGTRLTVL.

The V gene is TRBV18, the J gene TRBJ2-7; a weak D match, TRBD2 (5 bases). This CDR3 has 14 residues. Germline-derived CDR1 and CDR2 are KGHSH and LQKENI. V lost 5 bases to trimming and J lost 2 bases, with 13 bases between them. The CDR3 region has the DNA TGTGCCAGCTCAGGAGGTCAATCAACCTACGAGCAGTACTTC. Translation gives CASSGGQSTYEQYF.

This chain joins TRBV11-2 and TRBJ2-7, with 9 nucleotides matching TRBD2. Per the germline V gene, CDR1 is SGHAT and CDR2 is FQNNGV. The CDR3 loop spans 15 amino acids. V was pared by 2 bases and J by 3 bases, with 5 bases of the junction left unmatched. The CDR3 region has the DNA TGTGCCAGCAGCTTAAGGTTTAGCGGGGGCTACGAGCAGTACTTC. Encoded protein: CASSLRFSGGYEQYF.

The chain recombines TRBV7-3 with TRBJ2-7; a possible D gene is TRBD2 (6 bases). CDR3 size: 18 residues. Trimming removed 2 bases at V and 2 bases at J, with 22 bases between. Germline V lookup: CDR1 SGHTA, CDR2 FQGTGA. The CDR3 protein is CASSLDAGTTIFTYEQYF. For the CDR3, the DNA is TGTGCCAGCAGCTTAGACGCGGGGACCACGATATTTACCTACGAGCAGTACTTC.

This chain joins TRBV10-2 and TRBJ2-3; D is ambiguous. Trimming took off 2 bases at V and 1 base at J, with 13 bases between the two ends. Germline CDR1 and CDR2: WSHSY and SAAADI. There are 16 residues in the CDR3. Here the CDR3 reads CASSENNGFGTDTQYF. In nucleotides, the CDR3 is TGCGCCAGCAGTGAGAATAACGGTTTCGGCACAGATACGCAGTATTTT.

This sequence joins TRBV6-5 and TRBJ1-1; no firm D call. Trimming left V 6 bases short and J 7 bases short, with 18 bases between. CDR3 length: 14 residues. Germline V gene lookup returns CDR1 MNHEY and CDR2 SVGAGI. DNA for the CDR3: TGTGCCAGCAGCCCTCTATCGGGGATTAATGAAGCTTTCTTT. It translates to CASSPLSGINEAFF.

The chain carries TRBV7-2 and TRBJ1-1; perhaps TRBD1 as D (6 bases). Trimming stripped 5 bases from V and 2 bases from J, with 15 bases between. CDR1 and CDR2 (germline): SGHTA, FQGNSA. This CDR3 is 15 amino acids long. The CDR3 spells CASSSRQVFNTEAFF. Written as DNA, the CDR3 is TGTGCCAGCAGCAGTCGACAGGTCTTTAACACTGAAGCTTTCTTT.

This clone was seen a single time. The V and J genes are TRBV7-6 and TRBJ2-2; 13 bases line up with TRBD2. This CDR3 is 18 amino acids long. The V and J ends lost 1 base and 5 bases, in that order; junction bases with no gene match: 7. Germline V lookup: CDR1 SGHVS, CDR2 FNYEAQ. CDR3 sequence: CASSLVGLAGVRTGELFF. The CDR3 coding sequence is TGTGCCAGCAGCTTAGTCGGACTAGCGGGAGTTCGGACCGGGGAGCTGTTTTTT. Together with reference TRBV7-6 and TRBJ2-2, the CDR3 gives the full variable domain: GAGVSQSPRYKVTKRGQDVALRCDPISGHVSLYWYRQALGQGPEFLTYFNYEAQQDKSGLPNDRFSAERPEGSISTLTIQRTEQRDSAMYRCASSLVGLAGVRTGELFFGEGSRLTVL.

As for this clone: An end of the junction does not agree with germline; a read error may underlie this. This chain links TRBV29-1 with TRBJ1-1; possibly TRBD1 for D (5 bases). CDR1 and CDR2 (germline): SQVTM, ANQGSEA. This CDR3 has 13 amino acids. The CDR3 loop reads CSAERGMNTEAFF. The DNA of the CDR3 is TGCAGCGCTGAAAGGGGCATGAACACTGAAGCTTTCTTT.

The gene calls are TRBV7-2 and TRBJ1-2, with 7 nucleotides matching TRBD1. Germline V gene lookup returns CDR1 SGHTA and CDR2 FQGNSA. The CDR3 spans 14 residues. Trimming cost V 5 bases and J 0 bases; bases outside gene matches: 3. The CDR3 is CASSPGTANYGYTF. The DNA of the CDR3 is TGTGCCAGCAGCCCCGGGACAGCTAACTATGGCTACACCTTC.

This clone was observed a few times. The rearrangement links TRBV6-1 to TRBJ2-7; 9 nucleotides line up with TRBD2. Germline V gene sequence: CDR1 MNHNS, CDR2 SASEGT. The CDR3 length is 15 residues. V lost 4 bases and J lost 4; bases outside the gene matches: 8. The CDR3 protein is CASSALAGDGYEQYF. In DNA form, the CDR3 reads TGTGCCAGCAGTGCCTTAGCGGGAGACGGGTACGAGCAGTACTTC.

As for this clone: Other DNA sequences in this sample translate to the same CDR3. V gene TRBV6-6 combines with J gene TRBJ2-7; D call uncertain. The length of the CDR3 is 11 residues. Germline V gene lookup returns CDR1 MNHNY and CDR2 SVGAGI (reference sequence). V lost 4 bases to trimming and J lost 2 bases, with 3 bases between them. Here the CDR3 DNA reads TGTGCCAGCAGTTCCGCCTACGAGCAGTACTTC. As protein: CASSSAYEQYF.

This clone was detected only a few times. The rearrangement uses TRBV10-3 and TRBJ2-1, with D hard to call. V was trimmed by 3 bases and J by 0 bases, leaving 6 bases between them. Germline lookup yields CDR1 ENHRY and CDR2 SYGVKD. The CDR3 extends over 14 amino acids. CDR3 loop: CAISEQSSYNEQFF. The DNA of the CDR3 is TGTGCCATCAGTGAACAGAGCTCCTACAATGAGCAGTTCTTC.

Notes on this clone: Additional DNA sequences in this sample encode the identical CDR3. The chain carries TRBV4-2 and TRBJ2-3, with a possible D match to TRBD2 (6 bases). Trimming removed 0 bases at V and 4 bases at J, with 8 bases between. The CDR3 extends over 14 amino acids. Germline assignment: CDR1 LGHNA and CDR2 YNFKEQ. CDR3 coding DNA: TGTGCCAGCAGCCAAGATACTAGCTCAGATACGCAGTATTTT. It translates to CASSQDTSSDTQYF.

The V call is TRBV7-9, the J call TRBJ2-4; no firm D call. Germline CDR1 SEHNR, CDR2 FQNEAQ (reference sequence). V lost 5 bases and J 0 bases, leaving 11 bases between the germline ends. The CDR3 loop spans 15 amino acids. CDR3 coding DNA: TGTGCCAGCAGCCGATCAAGACTAGCCAAAAACATTCAGTACTTC. Translation gives CASSRSRLAKNIQYF. The full variable domain, completed using reference TRBV7-9 and TRBJ2-4, is DTGVSQNPRHKITKRGQNVTFRCDPISEHNRLYWYRQTLGQGPEFLTYFQNEAQLEKSRLLSDRFSAERPKGSFSTLEIQRTEQGDSAMYLCASSRSRLAKNIQYFGAGTRLSVL.

The chain is built from TRBV29-1 and TRBJ1-1; D remains ambiguous. Germline V gene lookup returns CDR1 SQVTM and CDR2 ANQGSEA. V was trimmed by 8 bases and J by 0 bases, leaving 13 bases between them. This CDR3 is 13 amino acids long. For the CDR3, the DNA is TGCAGCTCAAGGGAGTTCATGAACACTGAAGCTTTCTTT. This translates into CSSREFMNTEAFF.

The V call is TRBV13, the J call TRBJ1-1, with 10 bases matching TRBD1. Unmatched junction bases numbered 7, after V lost 5 bases and J lost 4 bases. This CDR3 contains 15 residues. Germline V lookup: CDR1 PRHDT, CDR2 FYEKMQ (reference sequence). In DNA, the CDR3 is TGTGCCAGCAGCATTCTGGACAGGGGGACCACTGAAGCTTTCTTT. Translating it yields CASSILDRGTTEAFF.